The clone carrying this T cell receptor beta chain was found a few times. Its antigen is undetermined. The sample is drawn from a study of CD4 T cells in relation to SARS-CoV-2 and coronaviruses. Broader study findings: About 65% of donors had memory CD4+ clonotypes crossrecognizing SARS-CoV-2 and common cold coronavirus spike.

The unexposed donors gave CD4+ T cells in 2011-2018, prior to COVID-19. Naive and memory CD4+ T cell DNA was deep-sequenced without culture. Sequencing was performed with immunoSEQ multiplex PCR; in TCRdb, only in-frame clones are kept and a portion is missing. The table includes roughly 61,000 clones, roughly 88% detected once. The sequence was obtained from a human donor in good health. Sequencing was done on a sample of memory CD4+ T cells from PBMCs.

The CDR3 region is CASSPETGNSNQPQHF. As DNA, the CDR3 is TGTGCCAGCTCACCCGAGACAGGGAACAGCAATCAGCCCCAGCATTTT. The chain carries TRBV18 and TRBJ1-5; TRBD1 agrees at 7 bases. This CDR3 is built from 16 residues. With V trimmed by 3 bases and J by 1 base, 6 bases remained unmatched. Germline CDR1 and CDR2: KGHSH and LQKENI.